This T cell receptor (beta chain) is from a study of cytomegalovirus exposure and HLA in healthy donors. Notes on the study in general: Available immune exposure information was restricted to CMV serostatus only. Sequence variants that were highly shared formed a cluster that was likely a sequencing artifact.

Regarding this clone: Its antigen is not known.

V lost 3 bases to trimming and J lost 2 bases; unmatched junction nucleotides: 1. Germline V gene sequence: CDR1 SGDLS, CDR2 YYNGEE. This CDR3 has 14 amino acids. The PCR had 60 Vbeta and 13 Jbeta primers. Assay: immunoSEQ multiplex PCR; the TCRdb copy retains only in-frame clones and omits some. The sample lists over 20,000 clones, around 70% occurring once. This clonotype originated in a woman between 50 and 59 years old in good health and CMV-seronegative. Material for sequencing was PBMCs. The chain carries TRBV9 and TRBJ2-5, with 10 nucleotides matching TRBD2. CDR3 loop: CASSGSGRQETQYF. CDR3 DNA sequence: TGTGCCAGCAGCGGTAGCGGGAGGCAAGAGACCCAGTACTTC.